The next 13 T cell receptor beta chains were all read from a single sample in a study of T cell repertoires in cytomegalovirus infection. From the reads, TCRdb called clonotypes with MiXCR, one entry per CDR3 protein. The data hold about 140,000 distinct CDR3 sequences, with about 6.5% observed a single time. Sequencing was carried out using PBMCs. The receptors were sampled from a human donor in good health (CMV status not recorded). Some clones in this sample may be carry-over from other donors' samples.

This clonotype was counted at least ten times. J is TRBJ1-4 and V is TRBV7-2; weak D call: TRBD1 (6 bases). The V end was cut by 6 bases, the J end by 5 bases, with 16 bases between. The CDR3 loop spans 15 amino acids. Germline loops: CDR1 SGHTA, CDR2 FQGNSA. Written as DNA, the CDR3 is TGTGCCAGCAGTAGCCTCGGGAGGGGGAATGAAAAACTGTTTTTT. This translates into CASSSLGRGNEKLFF.

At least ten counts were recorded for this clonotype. In DNA form, the CDR3 reads TGTGCCAGCAGTTACGAGGGGACCCAGCATTTT. This codes for CASSYEGTQHF. The rearrangement joins TRBV6-6 to TRBJ1-5; a weak D match, TRBD1 (5 bases). This CDR3 is 11 amino acids long. Germline CDR1 is MNHNY and CDR2 is SVGAGI (reference sequence). V was pared by 2 bases and J by 11 bases, with 7 bases between.

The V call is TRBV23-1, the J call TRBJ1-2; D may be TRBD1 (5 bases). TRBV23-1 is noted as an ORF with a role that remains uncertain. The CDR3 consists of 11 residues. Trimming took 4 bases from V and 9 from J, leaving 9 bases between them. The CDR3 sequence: CASSLPGRYTF. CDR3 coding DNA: TGCGCCAGCAGTCTCCCGGGACGCTACACCTTC.

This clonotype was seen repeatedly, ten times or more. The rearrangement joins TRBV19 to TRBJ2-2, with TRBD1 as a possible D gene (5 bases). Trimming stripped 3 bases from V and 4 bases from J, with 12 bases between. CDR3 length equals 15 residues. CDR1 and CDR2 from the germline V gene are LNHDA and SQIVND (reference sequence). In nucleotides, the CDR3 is TGTGCCAGTAGTATTGGGCCAGGGCCCACCGGGGAGCTGTTTTTT. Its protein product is CASSIGPGPTGELFF.

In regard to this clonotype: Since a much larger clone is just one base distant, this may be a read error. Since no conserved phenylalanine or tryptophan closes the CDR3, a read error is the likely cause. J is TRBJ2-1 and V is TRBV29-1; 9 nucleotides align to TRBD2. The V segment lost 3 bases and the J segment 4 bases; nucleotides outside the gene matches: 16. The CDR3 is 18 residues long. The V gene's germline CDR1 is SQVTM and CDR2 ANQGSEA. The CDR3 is CSVEMAGGPFRIYNEQFS. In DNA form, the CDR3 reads TGCAGCGTTGAGATGGCGGGGGGGCCTTTTCGAATTTACAATGAGCAGTTCTCC.

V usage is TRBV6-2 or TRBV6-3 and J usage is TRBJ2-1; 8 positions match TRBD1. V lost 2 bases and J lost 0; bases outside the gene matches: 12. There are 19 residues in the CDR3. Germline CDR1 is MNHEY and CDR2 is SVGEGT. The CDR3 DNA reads TGTGCCAGCAGTTACGATTACAGGGGGGACCCGAGCTCCTACAATGAGCAGTTCTTC. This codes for CASSYDYRGDPSSYNEQFF.

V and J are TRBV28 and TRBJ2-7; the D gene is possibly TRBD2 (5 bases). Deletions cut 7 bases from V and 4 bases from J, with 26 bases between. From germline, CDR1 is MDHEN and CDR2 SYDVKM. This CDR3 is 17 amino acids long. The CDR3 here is CASNPLGWGVTVYEQYF. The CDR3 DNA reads TGTGCCAGCAATCCCCTGGGTTGGGGAGTGACCGTTTACGAGCAGTACTTC.

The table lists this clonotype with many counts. Here the CDR3 reads CASSKALVETQYF. The CDR3 DNA is TGTGCCAGCAGTAAGGCCTTGGTTGAGACCCAGTACTTC. The gene calls are TRBV11-2 and TRBJ2-5; the D is unclear. Germline CDR1 SGHAT, CDR2 FQNNGV. V lost 6 bases and J lost 5, with 13 bases in between. CDR3 length: 13 amino acids.

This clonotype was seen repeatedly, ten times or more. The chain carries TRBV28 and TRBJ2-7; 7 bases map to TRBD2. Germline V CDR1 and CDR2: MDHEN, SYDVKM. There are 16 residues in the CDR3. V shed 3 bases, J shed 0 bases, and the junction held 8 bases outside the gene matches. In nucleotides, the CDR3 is TGTGCCAGCAGTTTTCGGGGGAGGGCCAGCTCCTACGAGCAGTACTTC. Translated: CASSFRGRASSYEQYF. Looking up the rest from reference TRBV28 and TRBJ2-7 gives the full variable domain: DVKVTQSSRYLVKRTGEKVFLECVQDMDHENMFWYRQDPGLGLRLIYFSYDVKMKEKGDIPEGYSVSREKKERFSLILESASTNQTSMYLCASSFRGRASSYEQYFGPGTRLTVT.

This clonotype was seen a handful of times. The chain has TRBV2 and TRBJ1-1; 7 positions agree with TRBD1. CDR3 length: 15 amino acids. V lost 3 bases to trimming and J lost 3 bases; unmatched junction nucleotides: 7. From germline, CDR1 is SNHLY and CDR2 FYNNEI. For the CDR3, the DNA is TGTGCCAGCAGTGACGGGACAGTTGTGGACACTGAAGCTTTCTTT. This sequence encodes CASSDGTVVDTEAFF.

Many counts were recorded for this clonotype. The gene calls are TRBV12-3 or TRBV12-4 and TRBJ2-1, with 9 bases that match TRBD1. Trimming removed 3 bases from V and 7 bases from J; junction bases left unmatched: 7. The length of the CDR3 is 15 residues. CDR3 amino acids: CASSFRTGAGNEQFF. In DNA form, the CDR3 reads TGTGCCAGCAGTTTCCGGACAGGGGCTGGTAATGAGCAGTTCTTC.

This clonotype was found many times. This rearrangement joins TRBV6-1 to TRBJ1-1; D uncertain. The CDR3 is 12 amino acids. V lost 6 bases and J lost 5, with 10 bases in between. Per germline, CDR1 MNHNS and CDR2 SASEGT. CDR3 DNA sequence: TGTGCCAGCAGCCGGGAGGGAACTGAAGCTTTCTTT. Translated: CASSREGTEAFF.

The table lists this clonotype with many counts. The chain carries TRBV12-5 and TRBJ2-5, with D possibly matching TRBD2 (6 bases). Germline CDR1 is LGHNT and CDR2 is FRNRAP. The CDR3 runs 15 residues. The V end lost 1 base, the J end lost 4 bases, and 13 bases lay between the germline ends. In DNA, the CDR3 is TGTGCTAGTGGTTTGGCCACACGGGGAGGAGAGACCCAGTACTTC. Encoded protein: CASGLATRGGETQYF.